Listed here is a single T cell receptor (beta chain). Its antigen is currently unknown. Only CD45RO-negative cells positively selected for CCR7 counted as naive CD8 cells, so terminally differentiated effector memory CD45RA+ cells were excluded. TCRdb's table, derived via immunoSEQ multiplex PCR, lists solely in-frame clones and lacks some. The data contain 2 million to 2.5 million clones, about 95% of them seen just once; the ten biggest clones take up around 1.1%. This sample is part of a study of shared clonotypes between healthy human individuals. Study observations and caveats: Investigators expected sequencing depth to affect clonotype sharing among donors.

Trimming took off 5 bases at V and 2 bases at J, with 11 bases between the two ends. Germline V lookup: CDR1 MNHEY, CDR2 SVGAGI. The CDR3 totals 14 residues. Sequenced sample: naive CD8+ T cells sorted from blood. This sequence was found in a man between 18 and 35 years old in good health. The J gene is TRBJ2-3, the V gene TRBV6-5; no firm D call. This CDR3 is CASSTHPVTDTQYF. CDR3 bases: TGTGCCAGCAGTACTCACCCGGTCACAGATACGCAGTATTTT.